The 27 T cell receptor beta chains below all came from one sample that was sequenced in a study of CD8 T cells in ankylosing spondylitis. Findings and limits, study-wide: About 8 highly homologous variants made up a TCR beta motif that seemed to typify ankylosing spondylitis blood.

TCRdb called the 5' RACE reads again in MiXCR, with one record for every CDR3 protein. In the table there are approximately 400,000 distinct CDR3 sequences, 25% to 30% of which are singletons. These receptors' antigens are unknown. The specimen sequenced was blood, either unsorted or a sorted T cell fraction (not recorded which). The source of these receptors is a male donor with ankylosing spondylitis.

This clonotype has a handful of counts. The V call is TRBV12-3 or TRBV12-4, the J call TRBJ1-1; D is possibly TRBD1 (6 bases). V was trimmed by 3 bases and J by 2 bases, leaving 19 bases between them. The CDR3 is 17 amino acids. The CDR3 protein is CASSLGAHSEPNTEAFF. The CDR3 DNA reads as TGTGCCAGCAGTTTGGGGGCCCATTCAGAGCCAAACACTGAAGCTTTCTTT.

This clonotype was counted between two and nine times. The J gene is TRBJ1-5, the V gene TRBV5-1; D is unclear. From germline, CDR1 is SGHRS and CDR2 YFSETQ. The CDR3 runs 13 residues. V shed 1 base and J shed 5 bases, with 7 bases lying between them. The CDR3 DNA sequence: TGCGCCAGCAGCTTGACTCCGGATCAGCCCCAGCATTTT. This translates into CASSLTPDQPQHF.

The CDR3 DNA sequence: TGCAGTGCCGACCAGGGGACCTATGGCTACACCTTC. This sequence encodes CSADQGTYGYTF. The chain is built from TRBV20-1 and TRBJ1-2, with D perhaps TRBD1 (6 bases). This CDR3 spans 12 amino acids. The V and J ends lost 6 bases and 4 bases respectively, with 12 bases between them. The germline V gene has CDR1 DFQATT and CDR2 SNEGSKA (reference sequence).

CDR3 amino acids: CASSQRTDEKLFF. CDR3 DNA sequence: TGTGCCAGCAGCCAAAGGACAGATGAAAAACTGTTTTTT. The chain couples TRBV3-1 to TRBJ1-4; tentative D call: TRBD1 (6 bases). This CDR3 spans 13 amino acids. Germline V gives CDR1 LGHDT, CDR2 YNNKEL (reference sequence). The ends were cut back, 2 bases at V and 6 bases at J, with 7 bases in the middle.

A few counts support this clonotype. The V gene is TRBV29-1, the J gene TRBJ2-2; 8 nucleotides line up with TRBD2. J gave up 2 bases and V 6 bases, and 11 bases lay outside the gene matches. Germline values: CDR1 SQVTM, CDR2 ANQGSEA. This CDR3 spans 16 amino acids. The CDR3 DNA sequence: TGCAGCGTCGGGGGGGCACAGCGCTTTAACACCGGGGAGCTGTTTTTT. This codes for CSVGGAQRFNTGELFF.

This clonotype was observed many times. V usage is TRBV20-1 and J usage is TRBJ2-3, with 7 bases aligning to TRBD1. The CDR3 totals 14 residues. Germline-derived CDR1 and CDR2 are DFQATT and SNEGSKA (reference sequence). Unmatched junction bases numbered 6, after V lost 5 bases and J lost 1 base. CDR3 sequence reads: CSAPDRVGTDTQYF. CDR3 coding DNA: TGCAGTGCTCCTGACAGGGTGGGCACAGATACGCAGTATTTT.

The chain recombines TRBV20-1 with TRBJ2-1; 13 positions match TRBD2. The CDR3 consists of 15 residues. CDR1 is DFQATT, CDR2 SNEGSKA, per germline (reference sequence). V shed 5 bases and J 6 bases; nucleotides not matched to a gene: 7. The CDR3 loop reads CSAVRLAGGSNEQFF. The CDR3 DNA reads TGCAGTGCTGTCCGACTAGCGGGAGGATCCAATGAGCAGTTCTTC.

The chain has TRBV28 and TRBJ2-3; 9 bases match TRBD1. J was trimmed by 0 bases and V by 6 bases; bases with no gene match: 13. The CDR3 runs to 18 residues. The germline V gene has CDR1 MDHEN and CDR2 SYDVKM. This chain's CDR3 is CASRHPGQGATSTDTQYF. The CDR3 nucleotides are TGTGCCAGCAGACATCCGGGACAGGGCGCCACTAGCACAGATACGCAGTATTTT. Variable domain in full (rest from reference TRBV28 and TRBJ2-3): DVKVTQSSRYLVKRTGEKVFLECVQDMDHENMFWYRQDPGLGLRLIYFSYDVKMKEKGDIPEGYSVSREKKERFSLILESASTNQTSMYLCASRHPGQGATSTDTQYFGPGTRLTVL.

The V and J genes are TRBV7-9 and TRBJ1-1; weak D call: TRBD1 (5 bases). The CDR3 contains 14 residues. CDR1 and CDR2 from the germline V gene are SEHNR and FQNEAQ (reference sequence). Trimming shortened V by 4 bases and J by 6 bases, and 15 bases separated the two germline ends. CDR3 DNA: TGTGCCAGCAGCTGGGCAGGGCACGGAGCTGAAGCTTTCTTT. Translating it yields CASSWAGHGAEAFF. Looking up the rest from reference TRBV7-9 and TRBJ1-1 gives the full variable domain: DTGVSQNPRHKITKRGQNVTFRCDPISEHNRLYWYRQTLGQGPEFLTYFQNEAQLEKSRLLSDRFSAERPKGSFSTLEIQRTEQGDSAMYLCASSWAGHGAEAFFGQGTRLTVV.

This clonotype showed up many times. J is TRBJ2-1 and V is TRBV5-5; D remains unclear. V dropped 1 base and J dropped 8 bases, with 4 bases sitting between them. Germline V CDR1 and CDR2: SGHKS, YYEKEE (reference sequence). The CDR3 covers 11 residues. DNA for the CDR3: TGTGCCAGCAGCTTGCTCCATGAGCAGTTCTTC. Encoded protein: CASSLLHEQFF.

This chain uses TRBV20-1 with TRBJ2-3, with a weak D call TRBD2 (6 bases). V dropped 3 bases and J dropped 5 bases, with 12 bases sitting between them. This CDR3 comprises 13 residues. Germline V lookup: CDR1 DFQATT, CDR2 SNEGSKA (reference sequence). The CDR3 coding sequence is TGCAGTGCTAGTCTCGGGAGAATAGATACGCAGTATTTT. Residues: CSASLGRIDTQYF.

This clonotype was observed a few times. CDR3 sequence: CASSLGRVDATQYF. The CDR3 DNA reads as TGCGCCAGCAGCTTGGGACGGGTCGACGCTACGCAGTATTTT. This chain joins TRBV5-1 and TRBJ2-3; D remains ambiguous. The CDR3 contains 14 residues. V was trimmed by 0 bases and J by 8 bases, leaving 13 bases between them. Per the germline V gene, CDR1 is SGHRS and CDR2 is YFSETQ. Drawing the rest from reference TRBV5-1 and TRBJ2-3, the complete variable domain is KAGVTQTPRYLIKTRGQQVTLSCSPISGHRSVSWYQQTPGQGLQFLFEYFSETQRNKGNFPGRFSGRQFSNSRSEMNVSTLELGDSALYLCASSLGRVDATQYFGPGTRLTVL.

The gene calls are TRBV30 and TRBJ2-5; D may be TRBD1 or TRBD2 (5 bases each). The V end lost 3 bases, the J end lost 4 bases, and 18 bases lay between the germline ends. There are 15 residues in the CDR3. CDR1 and CDR2 (germline): GTSNPN, SVGIG (reference sequence). The CDR3 protein is CAWSPGTNIRETQYF. CDR3 nucleotide sequence: TGTGCCTGGAGCCCCGGGACCAACATTAGAGAGACCCAGTACTTC.

This clonotype was detected a few times. The genes are TRBV3-1 and TRBJ2-7; the D is unclear. The CDR3 is made up of 14 amino acids. V lost 0 bases to trimming and J lost 2 bases, with 8 bases between them. Germline CDR1 and CDR2: LGHDT and YNNKEL (reference sequence). CDR3 region: CASSQDRRTYEQYV. The DNA of the CDR3 is TGTGCCAGCAGCCAAGATCGAAGGACCTACGAGCAGTACGTC.

The rearrangement joins TRBV5-6 to TRBJ2-7; D uncertain. The CDR3 spans 13 residues. Trimming removed 8 bases at V and 7 bases at J, with 19 bases between. CDR1 and CDR2 (germline): SGHDT, YYEEEE. CDR3 DNA sequence: TGTGCCAGTTATCGAGAGCCCTCTGGGGAGCAGTACGTC. Translation: CASYREPSGEQYV.

This clonotype was found many times. The chain recombines TRBV7-6 with TRBJ1-1; TRBD1 might be the D (6 bases). V lost 5 bases to trimming and J lost 6 bases, with 16 bases between them. Germline assignment: CDR1 SGHVS and CDR2 FNYEAQ. CDR3 length: 14 amino acids. The chain's CDR3 is CASSAASGEAEAFF. The CDR3 coding sequence is TGTGCCAGCAGCGCCGCTTCAGGGGAAGCTGAAGCTTTCTTT.

The V gene is TRBV11-1, the J gene TRBJ2-4; weak D call: TRBD1 (6 bases). This CDR3 contains 19 residues. Germline assignment: CDR1 SGHAT and CDR2 FQDESV (reference sequence). Trimming removed 5 bases from V and 0 bases from J, with 23 bases in between. CDR3 in DNA: TGTGCCAGCAGCCCAGGGACATCCAAGGGGCTCCTAGCCAAAAACATTCAGTACTTC. It specifies CASSPGTSKGLLAKNIQYF.

This clonotype turned up a few times. This chain links TRBV3-1 with TRBJ1-4; tentative D call: TRBD1 (6 bases). CDR1 and CDR2 from the germline V gene are LGHDT and YNNKEL (reference sequence). The CDR3 has 16 residues. Trimming took off 4 bases at V and 4 bases at J, with 16 bases between the two ends. For the CDR3, the DNA is TGTGCCAGCAGCCCCCCAGGGGATGGATTTAATGAAAAACTGTTTTTT. It codes for CASSPPGDGFNEKLFF.

This clonotype appeared a few times. This chain links TRBV3-1 with TRBJ2-7, with TRBD2 matching 7 bases. V lost 3 bases, J lost 1 base, and 3 bases stayed unmatched. CDR1 LGHDT and CDR2 YNNKEL come from the germline V gene (reference sequence). The CDR3 is 14 amino acids. CDR3 protein: CASSQGGGSYEQYF. Written as DNA, the CDR3 is TGTGCCAGCAGCCAGGGGGGAGGGTCCTACGAGCAGTACTTC.

This clonotype has only a few counts. J is TRBJ2-1 and V is TRBV10-3; TRBD2 matches 8 bases. The germline CDR1 and CDR2 sequences are ENHRY and SYGVKD. J gave up 9 bases and V 4 bases, and 5 bases lay outside the gene matches. This CDR3 contains 13 residues. CDR3 protein: CAISGGLEGEQFF. CDR3 nucleotides: TGTGCCATCAGTGGGGGACTAGAGGGTGAGCAGTTCTTC.

The chain uses TRBV5-1 and TRBJ2-5; D gene ambiguous. The CDR3 runs to 14 residues. V lost 0 bases, J lost 4 bases, and 10 bases lay in between. Germline CDR1 and CDR2: SGHRS and YFSETQ. The CDR3 loop is CASSLEGRAETQYF. CDR3 nucleotides: TGCGCCAGCAGCTTGGAAGGTCGGGCAGAGACCCAGTACTTC.

The chain combines TRBV5-1 with TRBJ2-2; possibly TRBD1 for D (7 bases). The CDR3 runs 14 residues. Germline-derived CDR1 and CDR2 are SGHRS and YFSETQ. Between the trimmed V and J ends, which lost 4 bases and 6 bases, there was a span of 13 bases. The chain's CDR3 is CASSDQGGAGELFF. The CDR3 nucleotides are TGCGCCAGCAGCGATCAGGGGGGTGCCGGGGAGCTGTTTTTT.

This clonotype appeared a few times. The chain couples TRBV4-2 to TRBJ2-1; TRBD1 agrees at 10 bases. This CDR3 is built from 18 residues. Trimming took 3 bases from V and 5 from J; bases not matched to a gene: 13. The germline gives CDR1 LGHNA, CDR2 YNFKEQ. The DNA for the CDR3 is TGTGCCAGCAGCCAGACCCAGCGCCGGGACAGGGGCAACAATGAGCAGTTCTTC. As protein: CASSQTQRRDRGNNEQFF.

This chain joins TRBV20-1 and TRBJ2-7, with 7 bases identical to TRBD2. Germline V gene lookup returns CDR1 DFQATT and CDR2 SNEGSKA (reference sequence). The CDR3 sequence is 12 residues long. V dropped 0 bases and J dropped 6; count of bases not matched to a gene: 2. The CDR3 loop reads CSAREWGGEQYV. In DNA form, the CDR3 reads TGCAGTGCTAGAGAGTGGGGGGGCGAGCAGTACGTC.

The V gene is TRBV11-2, the J gene TRBJ1-6, with D possibly being TRBD1 (5 bases). The V gene lost 5 bases and the J gene lost 3 bases, with 11 bases spanning the gap. This CDR3 has 15 amino acids. Germline loops: CDR1 SGHAT, CDR2 FQNNGV. The CDR3 region is CASSPSGNYNSPLHF. The CDR3 DNA reads as TGTGCCAGCAGCCCATCAGGGAACTATAATTCACCCCTCCACTTT.

This chain links TRBV6-5 with TRBJ2-6; TRBD1 aligns across 10 bases. Germline CDR1 is MNHEY and CDR2 is SVGAGI. This CDR3 has 18 residues. V gave up 4 bases and J gave up 4 bases; unmatched junction bases: 10. The CDR3 DNA is TGTGCCAGCAGTTCAGGACAGGGGGGATTGTCCGGGGCCAACGTCCTGACTTTC. Translation gives CASSSGQGGLSGANVLTF.

This clonotype has a handful of counts. This rearrangement joins TRBV27 to TRBJ2-1; D gene ambiguous. The V gene lost 2 bases and the J gene lost 0 bases, with 8 bases spanning the gap. This CDR3 spans 15 amino acids. The germline V gene has CDR1 MNHEY and CDR2 SMNVEV (reference sequence). CDR3 bases: TGTGCCAGCAGTTTAAAGGGCATCTCCTACAATGAGCAGTTCTTC. Encoded protein: CASSLKGISYNEQFF.